These 14 T cell receptor beta chains share one sample of origin, sequenced in a study of Ad26.COV2.S vaccination and SARS-CoV-2 variants. As for treatment: about 20 received Ad26.COV2.S at low or high dose, single or two shots; about 5 received placebo; per-sample allocation not given. Sampling took place 63 days after the first vaccine or placebo injection. Clones were sequenced by immunoSEQ multiplex PCR, and TCRdb holds only the in-frame ones, with some missing. Of around 400,000 clones in the sample, roughly 85% were seen once. Here the sequenced sample was peripheral blood, taken in a trial of Ad26.COV2.S vaccine versus placebo. The source of these receptors is a person between 18 and 59 years old who received the Ad26.COV2.S COVID-19 vaccine or a placebo.

The chain joins TRBV7-9 to TRBJ2-7; TRBD1 aligns across 7 bases. The J segment lost 0 bases and the V segment lost 4 bases, leaving 15 bases of the junction unmatched. Germline V gene lookup returns CDR1 SEHNR and CDR2 FQNEAQ (reference sequence). This CDR3 is 18 amino acids long. CDR3 nucleotide sequence: TGTGCCAGCAGCTCCCCGGGTTTAGGACAGGCTATCTCCTACGAGCAGTACTTC. Its protein product is CASSSPGLGQAISYEQYF.

This clone appeared once. This rearrangement joins TRBV4-1 to TRBJ1-5; the match to TRBD1 covers 9 bases. The V gene's germline CDR1 is MGHRA and CDR2 YSYEKL. The CDR3 has 18 amino acids. Trimming removed 3 bases from V and 1 base from J; junction bases left unmatched: 10. In DNA, the CDR3 is TGCGCCAGCAGCCAGGGTCGTCACAGGGGGCTGAGCAATCAGCCCCAGCATTTT. Protein sequence: CASSQGRHRGLSNQPQHF.

This rearrangement joins TRBV18 to TRBJ2-4, with D hard to call. This CDR3 spans 14 amino acids. The germline V gene has CDR1 KGHSH and CDR2 LQKENI. Trimming left V 5 bases short and J 5 bases short, with 13 bases between. CDR3 region: CASSITLRENIQYF. CDR3 coding DNA: TGTGCCAGCTCAATAACACTTAGGGAAAACATTCAGTACTTC.

The V call is TRBV5-4, the J call TRBJ2-7; D possibly corresponds to TRBD1 (5 bases). The V end lost 3 bases, the J end lost 3 bases, and 19 bases lay between the germline ends. This CDR3 spans 16 amino acids. Germline values: CDR1 SGHNT, CDR2 YYREEE (reference sequence). The CDR3 bases are TGTGCCAGCAGCTCTCAACCAGGGATAGGCGTCTACGAGCAGTACTTC. This gives the protein CASSSQPGIGVYEQYF. The complete variable domain, with remaining parts taken from reference TRBV5-4 and TRBJ2-7, reads ETGVTQSPTHLIKTRGQQVTLRCSSQSGHNTVSWYQQALGQGPQFIFQYYREEENGRGNFPPRFSGLQFPNYSSELNVNALELDDSALYLCASSSQPGIGVYEQYFGPGTRLTVT.

The chain carries TRBV29-1 and TRBJ1-2; TRBD1 is a possible D gene (5 bases). The germline V gene encodes CDR1 SQVTM and CDR2 ANQGSEA. Trimming cost V 4 bases and J 4 bases, with 10 bases left between them. The CDR3 length is 12 residues. The CDR3 protein is CSVGDGGYGYTF. The CDR3 coding sequence is TGCAGCGTTGGGGACGGAGGCTATGGCTACACCTTC.

DNA for the CDR3: TGCGCCAGCAGCTTTGGCAGGCCCACAGATACGCAGTATTTT. It specifies CASSFGRPTDTQYF. This sequence joins TRBV5-1 and TRBJ2-3; D gene uncertain. Germline V gene data show CDR1 as SGHRS and CDR2 as YFSETQ. V shed 2 bases and J shed 2 bases, with 9 bases lying between them. The length of the CDR3 is 14 residues.

This clone was recorded once. The chain links TRBV7-2 to TRBJ2-1, with TRBD1 matching 10 bases. This CDR3 region has 16 residues. Germline lookup yields CDR1 SGHTA and CDR2 FQGNSA. Germline trimming cut 0 bases from V and 6 bases from J; bases unmatched to any gene: 5. This CDR3 is CASSLAGTGVANEQFF. CDR3 in DNA: TGTGCCAGCAGCTTAGCGGGGACAGGGGTTGCCAATGAGCAGTTCTTC.

This rearrangement joins TRBV7-6 to TRBJ1-2; tentatively, D is TRBD1 (5 bases). Germline V gives CDR1 SGHVS, CDR2 FNYEAQ. CDR3 size: 13 residues. Trimming took off 3 bases at V and 8 bases at J, with 13 bases between the two ends. The CDR3 is CASSLSGGDGYTF. CDR3 DNA: TGTGCCAGCAGCTTGTCCGGGGGAGACGGCTACACCTTC.

In DNA form, the CDR3 reads TGTGCCAGCAGCCCCGACAGGATTTATGGCTACACCTTC. As protein: CASSPDRIYGYTF. The V call is TRBV6-2 or TRBV6-3, the J call TRBJ1-2; a possible D gene is TRBD1 (6 bases). The CDR3 totals 13 residues. Germline V gene data show CDR1 as MNHEY and CDR2 as SVGEGT. Trimming took off 6 bases at V and 5 bases at J, with 13 bases between the two ends.

The count of this clone is one. The V and J genes are TRBV7-9 and TRBJ2-1; D might be TRBD2 (6 bases). Per germline, CDR1 SEHNR and CDR2 FQNEAQ (reference sequence). The CDR3 is 15 residues long. Trimming shortened V by 5 bases and J by 4 bases, and 15 bases separated the two germline ends. CDR3 sequence: CASSPRGASYNEQFF. The CDR3 bases are TGTGCCAGCAGCCCACGCGGGGCCTCGTACAATGAGCAGTTCTTC.

The gene calls are TRBV24-1 and TRBJ2-2, with D possibly matching TRBD1 (6 bases). The CDR3 is made up of 21 amino acids. Per the germline V gene, CDR1 is KGHDR and CDR2 is SFDVKD. Deletions cut 2 bases from V and 1 base from J, with 25 bases between. This chain's CDR3 is CATSDYAFEDRRIQNTGELFF. The DNA of the CDR3 is TGTGCCACCAGTGATTACGCCTTTGAGGACAGACGTATCCAGAACACCGGGGAGCTGTTTTTT.

The chain links TRBV28 to TRBJ1-5; perhaps TRBD1 as D (6 bases). This CDR3 comprises 15 residues. The V end was cut by 6 bases, the J end by 2 bases, with 14 bases between. Germline lookup yields CDR1 MDHEN and CDR2 SYDVKM. The CDR3 DNA is TGTGCCAGCAGGCGACAGGCGGCGGGCAATCAGCCCCAGCATTTT. Encoded protein: CASRRQAAGNQPQHF.

The chain has TRBV9 and TRBJ2-3, with D possibly matching TRBD1 (5 bases). The V end was cut by 2 bases, the J end by 6 bases, with 13 bases between. Looked up from germline, CDR1 is SGDLS and CDR2 is YYNGEE. The CDR3 runs 14 residues. CDR3 residues: CASSVIGARDTQYF. CDR3 nucleotide sequence: TGTGCCAGCAGCGTTATTGGGGCCCGGGATACGCAGTATTTT.

The DNA for the CDR3 is TGTGCCAGCAGCGAGACAGGGGCGAGCAATCAGCCCCAGCATTTT. Translation: CASSETGASNQPQHF. The V and J genes are TRBV9 and TRBJ1-5; 8 bases map to TRBD1. Germline loops: CDR1 SGDLS, CDR2 YYNGEE. The CDR3 is 15 residues long. Unmatched junction bases numbered 3, after V lost 3 bases and J lost 1 base. Full variable domain (outside the CDR3, taken from reference TRBV9 and TRBJ1-5): DSGVTQTPKHLITATGQRVTLRCSPRSGDLSVYWYQQSLDQGLQFLIQYYNGEERAKGNILERFSAQQFPDLHSELNLSSLELGDSALYFCASSETGASNQPQHFGDGTRLSIL.